A selection of T cell receptor beta chains follows, all from one sample in a study of blood T cell repertoires in COVID-19. Assay: immunoSEQ multiplex PCR; the TCRdb copy retains only in-frame clones and omits some. The repertoire holds more than 300,000 clones, with 90% as singletons. Sequenced material: peripheral blood. All receptors derive from a woman aged 40-49 years with COVID-19, enrolled during active disease. Each CDR3 is given with its conserved first and last residue. Each record gives: V gene, D gene, J gene, clone size, CDR3 DNA, CDR3 protein. D genes are given only for firm matches. The listing skips clone size in some rows; elsewhere it reads once, few, many or a size class.

v_call: TRBV29-1; d_call: .; j_call: TRBJ1-3; clone_size: .; cdr3_nt: TGCAGCGTAGGACTGGTGAACACCATATATTTT; cdr3_aa: CSVGLVNTIYF
v_call: TRBV28; d_call: .; j_call: TRBJ1-1; clone_size: .; cdr3_nt: TGTGCCAGCAGCTCGACAGGAGTCCCCTTCGAAGCTTTCTTT; cdr3_aa: CASSSTGVPFEAFF
v_call: TRBV3-1/TRBV3-2; d_call: .; j_call: TRBJ1-1; clone_size: .; cdr3_nt: TGTGCCAGCAGCCTATACGAGGGTGAAGCTTTCTTT; cdr3_aa: CASSLYEGEAFF
v_call: TRBV30; d_call: TRBD1; j_call: TRBJ2-3; clone_size: .; cdr3_nt: TGTGCCTGGAGACAGGGGCCCAGCACAGATACGCAGTATTTT; cdr3_aa: CAWRQGPSTDTQYF
v_call: TRBV28; d_call: .; j_call: TRBJ2-6; clone_size: .; cdr3_nt: TGTGCCAGCAGTTTCGCCCCAGGGCGGAACTCTGGGGCCAACGTCCTGACTTTC; cdr3_aa: CASSFAPGRNSGANVLTF
v_call: TRBV6-2/TRBV6-3; d_call: .; j_call: TRBJ1-4; clone_size: .; cdr3_nt: TGTGCCAGCAGTTACAGCGCCGGGACAACTAATGAAAAACTGTTTTTT; cdr3_aa: CASSYSAGTTNEKLFF
v_call: TRBV6-6; d_call: .; j_call: TRBJ2-2; clone_size: .; cdr3_nt: TGTGCCAGCACGCTTGGGGCCACCGGGGAGCTGTTTTTT; cdr3_aa: CASTLGATGELFF
v_call: TRBV19; d_call: TRBD2; j_call: TRBJ2-1; clone_size: .; cdr3_nt: TGTGCCAGTAGACCTAGCGGGAGGATTATGCATGAGCAGTTCTTC; cdr3_aa: CASRPSGRIMHEQFF
v_call: TRBV11-3; d_call: TRBD1; j_call: TRBJ2-7; clone_size: .; cdr3_nt: TGTGCCAGCAGCTTAGATCCAGGGGGCCTTGCCGAGCAGTACTTC; cdr3_aa: CASSLDPGGLAEQYF
v_call: TRBV19; d_call: TRBD1; j_call: TRBJ1-1; clone_size: .; cdr3_nt: TGTGCCAGTAGCCCAGACAGGGGCGGAACTGAAGCTTTCTTT; cdr3_aa: CASSPDRGGTEAFF
v_call: TRBV5-1; d_call: TRBD1; j_call: TRBJ1-3; clone_size: .; cdr3_nt: TGCGCCAGCAGCTACGGACAGGTTTCTGGAAACACCATATATTTT; cdr3_aa: CASSYGQVSGNTIYF
v_call: TRBV27; d_call: .; j_call: TRBJ2-3; clone_size: .; cdr3_nt: TGTGCCAGCAGTTTGCCGGGGGTTGCAGATACGCAGTATTTT; cdr3_aa: CASSLPGVADTQYF
v_call: TRBV5-1; d_call: .; j_call: TRBJ1-1; clone_size: once; cdr3_nt: TGCGCCAGCAGCTTGGACAGGGAAGGAGCTTTCTTT; cdr3_aa: CASSLDREGAFF
v_call: TRBV9; d_call: .; j_call: TRBJ2-5; clone_size: .; cdr3_nt: TGTGCCAGCAGCGTAGACGGGACATGGGAGACCCAGTACTTC; cdr3_aa: CASSVDGTWETQYF
v_call: TRBV7-3; d_call: .; j_call: TRBJ2-2; clone_size: .; cdr3_nt: TGTGCCAGCAGCCCCTCTGCGAACACCGGGGAGCTGTTTTTT; cdr3_aa: CASSPSANTGELFF
v_call: TRBV5-1; d_call: TRBD2; j_call: TRBJ2-7; clone_size: .; cdr3_nt: TGCGCCAGCAGCTTGGCGGTCGGGACTACGTACGAGCAGTACTTC; cdr3_aa: CASSLAVGTTYEQYF
v_call: TRBV29-1; d_call: TRBD1; j_call: TRBJ1-5; clone_size: .; cdr3_nt: TGCAGCGTCGCGTTACAGGGGGGGGTCAATCAGCCCCAGCATTTT; cdr3_aa: CSVALQGGVNQPQHF
v_call: TRBV27; d_call: TRBD1; j_call: TRBJ1-2; clone_size: .; cdr3_nt: TGTGCCAGCAGTCCACAGGGGGCCCTGGCGTATGGCTACACCTTC; cdr3_aa: CASSPQGALAYGYTF
v_call: TRBV7-9; d_call: .; j_call: TRBJ1-1; clone_size: .; cdr3_nt: TGTGCCAGCAGCTTTGCGCCAGGCAAGCCCAACACTGAAGCTTTCTTT; cdr3_aa: CASSFAPGKPNTEAFF
v_call: TRBV30; d_call: .; j_call: TRBJ2-3; clone_size: .; cdr3_nt: TGTGCCTGGAGTCCGGGCACAGATACGCAGTATTTT; cdr3_aa: CAWSPGTDTQYF
v_call: TRBV10-2; d_call: TRBD2; j_call: TRBJ2-7; clone_size: .; cdr3_nt: TGCGCCAGCAGGACTAGCGGCTCCTACGAGCAGTACTTC; cdr3_aa: CASRTSGSYEQYF
v_call: TRBV4-3; d_call: .; j_call: TRBJ2-2; clone_size: .; cdr3_nt: TGCGCCAGCAGCCAACTGGTAGCGGACCTCACCGGGGAGCTGTTTTTT; cdr3_aa: CASSQLVADLTGELFF
v_call: TRBV3-1/TRBV3-2; d_call: .; j_call: TRBJ2-1; clone_size: .; cdr3_nt: TGTGCCAGCAGCCTCCGTGTCGGGATCAAATACAATGAGCAGTTCTTC; cdr3_aa: CASSLRVGIKYNEQFF
v_call: TRBV4-1; d_call: .; j_call: TRBJ1-1; clone_size: .; cdr3_nt: TGCGCCAGCAGCCAAGATCCAAGCCCTAGAGGAGCTTTCTTT; cdr3_aa: CASSQDPSPRGAFF
v_call: TRBV30; d_call: TRBD1; j_call: TRBJ2-2; clone_size: .; cdr3_nt: TGTGCCTGGAGTTCAGGGGGAGTGACCGGGGAGCTGTTTTTT; cdr3_aa: CAWSSGGVTGELFF
v_call: TRBV11-3; d_call: .; j_call: TRBJ1-1; clone_size: .; cdr3_nt: TGTGCCAGCAGCTTAGTGGGGGGCACTGAAGCTTTCTTT; cdr3_aa: CASSLVGGTEAFF